This is a list of T cell receptor beta chains from one sample in a study of T cell responses to AZD1222 COVID-19 vaccine. This table comes from immunoSEQ multiplex PCR, and its TCRdb copy is limited to in-frame clones, with some not included. There are about 99,000 clones in the sample; around nine tenths occur only once, and approximately 9% lies in the top ten. Source: peripheral blood, taken on day 0 of AZD1222 vaccination. The receptors derive from an adult in good health. Each CDR3 is given with its conserved first and last residue. A D gene is named only where the DNA matches it firmly.

D gene	J gene	CDR3 length	V gene	CDR3 protein	CDR3 DNA
.	TRBJ1-2	15	TRBV6-6	CASSHRDAEGYGYTF	TGTGCCAGCAGCCATCGGGACGCCGAGGGCTATGGCTACACCTTC
.	TRBJ2-5	11	TRBV27	CASSSGWTQYF	TGTGCCAGCAGTTCCGGATGGACCCAGTACTTC
.	TRBJ2-3	16	TRBV28	CASRPRGVGKSDTQYF	TGTGCCAGCAGACCGAGAGGGGTAGGGAAGTCAGATACGCAGTATTTT
.	TRBJ1-4	12	TRBV3-1/TRBV3-2	CASSRLNEKLFF	TGTGCCAGCAGCCGCCTTAATGAAAAACTGTTTTTT
.	TRBJ2-2	14	TRBV28	CASSFAGATGELFF	TGTGCCAGCAGCTTTGCAGGGGCTACCGGGGAGCTGTTTTTT
TRBD1	TRBJ1-1	13	TRBV6-5	CASRGQANTEAFF	TGTGCCAGCAGGGGACAGGCGAACACTGAAGCTTTCTTT
TRBD2	TRBJ2-1	13	TRBV7-8	CASSRLAVNEQFF	TGTGCCAGCAGCCGACTAGCGGTCAATGAGCAGTTCTTC
TRBD1	TRBJ2-2	15	TRBV6-5	CASKMRQGHTGELFF	TGTGCCAGCAAAATGCGACAGGGACACACCGGGGAGCTGTTTTTT
TRBD2	TRBJ2-7	14	TRBV3-1/TRBV3-2	CASSRAGDSYEQYF	TGTGCCAGCAGCAGAGCGGGGGATTCCTACGAGCAGTACTTC
.	TRBJ2-7	17	TRBV6-2/TRBV6-3	CASSTLASGGTRGEQYF	TGTGCCAGCAGTACTCTCGCTAGTGGCGGGACACGTGGAGAGCAGTACTTC
.	TRBJ1-6	14	TRBV19	CASSIGRRVSPLHF	TGTGCCAGTAGTATAGGCAGGAGGGTATCACCCCTCCACTTT
TRBD2	TRBJ2-1	14	TRBV7-2	CASGREAGFNEQFF	TGTGCCAGCGGCCGGGAGGCAGGTTTTAATGAGCAGTTCTTC
TRBD1	TRBJ1-1	11	TRBV6-5	CASGRGLEAFF	TGTGCCAGCGGCAGGGGGCTTGAAGCTTTCTTT
.	TRBJ2-7	13	TRBV25-1	CASSESSGIEQYF	TGTGCCAGCAGTGAATCCTCCGGGATCGAGCAGTACTTC
.	TRBJ2-2	17	TRBV24-1	CATSDLPAHRNTGELFF	TGTGCCACCAGTGATTTGCCCGCGCACAGGAACACCGGGGAGCTGTTTTTT
.	TRBJ2-3	17	TRBV7-2	CASSNDGFRASTDTQYF	TGTGCCAGCAGCAATGACGGTTTTCGTGCTAGCACAGATACGCAGTATTTT
.	TRBJ1-5	16	TRBV6-2/TRBV6-3	CASSLAGFGPTRPQHF	TGTGCCAGCAGTCTAGCAGGGTTCGGACCGACCCGGCCCCAGCATTTT
.	TRBJ2-1	8	TRBV30	CAWEGKFF	TGTGCCTGGGAAGGGAAGTTCTTC
.	TRBJ1-5	13	TRBV24-1	CATSGGNAQPQHF	TGTGCCACCAGTGGTGGGAACGCTCAGCCCCAGCATTTT
.	TRBJ2-7	14	TRBV19	CASSIEVRTYEQYF	TGTGCCAGTAGTATAGAAGTCCGGACCTACGAGCAGTACTTC
TRBD1	TRBJ1-2	14	TRBV5-4	CASSDRQGNYGYTF	TGTGCCAGCAGCGATAGACAGGGGAACTATGGCTACACCTTC
TRBD2	TRBJ2-1	13	TRBV10-3	CATLAGGIGEQFF	TGTGCCACCCTAGCGGGGGGGATAGGTGAGCAGTTCTTC
.	TRBJ2-7	13	TRBV28	CASSLLGHHEQYF	TGTGCCAGCAGTTTATTGGGGCATCACGAGCAGTACTTC
.	TRBJ2-5	11	TRBV2	CASRQEETQYF	TGTGCCAGTCGGCAGGAAGAGACCCAGTACTTC
.	TRBJ2-1	15	TRBV12-2	CASRLRTSGHCEQFF	TGTGCAAGTCGCCTTCGGACTAGCGGGCACTGTGAGCAGTTCTTC